Listed below are T cell receptor beta chains from one sample, sequenced in a study of blood T cell repertoires in COVID-19. Sequencing was performed with immunoSEQ multiplex PCR; in TCRdb, only in-frame clones are kept and a portion is missing. The data contain 200,000 to 300,000 clones, around 87% of them seen just once; the ten biggest clones take up less than 1.6%. The sample was peripheral blood. These receptors all stem from a woman aged 40 to 50 who had recovered from COVID-19. Each CDR3 is given with its conserved first and last residue. A D gene is named only where the DNA matches it firmly. The size of a clone is reported for some rows only, either as once, few or many, or as a class for expanded clones.

D gene	V gene	J gene	clone size	CDR3 DNA	CDR3 protein
.	TRBV6-2/TRBV6-3	TRBJ2-7	.	TGTGCCAGCAGTTACCTGGGGAGCGAGCAGTACTTC	CASSYLGSEQYF
TRBD1	TRBV12-5	TRBJ2-5	.	TGTGCTAGTGCCGTGGGACAGGGAGAGACCCAGTACTTC	CASAVGQGETQYF
.	TRBV15	TRBJ1-1	.	TGTGCCACCAGCAGAGATGGGGGACTCACTGAAGCTTTCTTT	CATSRDGGLTEAFF
TRBD1	TRBV27	TRBJ1-2	.	TGTGCCAGCAGTCAAGCTGGACAGGCAACTAACTATGGCTACACCTTC	CASSQAGQATNYGYTF
.	TRBV2	TRBJ2-2	.	TGTGCCAGCAGTGACGGAGGAGGCACCGGGGAGCTGTTTTTT	CASSDGGGTGELFF
TRBD2	TRBV5-1	TRBJ2-2	.	TGCGCCAGCAGCTTGTTGGCGGGGGACACCGGGGAGCTGTTTTTT	CASSLLAGDTGELFF
.	TRBV2	TRBJ2-3	few	TGTGCCAGCAGTGCCCTCCCGGATACGCAGTATTTT	CASSALPDTQYF
TRBD1	TRBV7-2	TRBJ1-1	.	TGTGCCAGCAGCCCAGGGGGGCGGGTTCTGGGAACTGAAGCTTTCTTT	CASSPGGRVLGTEAFF
TRBD2	TRBV5-1	TRBJ2-5	few	TGCGCCAGCAGCCACCGGGGTAGCGGGGCCCAAGAGACCCAGTACTTC	CASSHRGSGAQETQYF
TRBD1	TRBV16	TRBJ2-2	.	TGTGCCAGCAGCCAAGCGGACAGGGCCACCGGGGAGCTGTTTTTT	CASSQADRATGELFF